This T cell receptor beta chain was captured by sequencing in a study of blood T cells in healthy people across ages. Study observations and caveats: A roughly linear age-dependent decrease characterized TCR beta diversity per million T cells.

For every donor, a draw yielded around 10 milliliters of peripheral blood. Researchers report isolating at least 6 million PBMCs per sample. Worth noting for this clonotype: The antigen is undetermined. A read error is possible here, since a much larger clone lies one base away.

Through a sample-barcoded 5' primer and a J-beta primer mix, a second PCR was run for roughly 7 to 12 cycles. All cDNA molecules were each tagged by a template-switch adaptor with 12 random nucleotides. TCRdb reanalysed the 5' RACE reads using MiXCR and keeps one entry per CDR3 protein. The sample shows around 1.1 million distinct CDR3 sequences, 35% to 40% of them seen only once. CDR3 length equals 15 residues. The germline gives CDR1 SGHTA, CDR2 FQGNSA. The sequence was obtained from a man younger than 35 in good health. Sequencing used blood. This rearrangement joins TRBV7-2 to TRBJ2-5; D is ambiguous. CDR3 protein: CASSSPGHLQGTQYF. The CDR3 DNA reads TGTGCCAGCAGCTCGCCCGGGCATCTTCAAGGGACCCAGTACTTC.